This is a list of T cell receptor beta chains from one sample in a study of CD8 T cells in ankylosing spondylitis. TCRdb called the 5' RACE reads again in MiXCR, with one record for every CDR3 protein. The sample lists 250,000 to 350,000 distinct CDR3 sequences, roughly 8% seen once, with less than 15% in the top ten. Sequencing was carried out using blood, either unsorted or a sorted T cell fraction (not recorded which). These receptors all stem from a male donor with ankylosing spondylitis. Both conserved end residues are part of each CDR3. A D gene is named only where the DNA matches it firmly. Some rows have no size entry. The others give once, few or many, or a class for an expanded clone.

clone size: -
J gene: TRBJ1-1
D gene: -
V gene: TRBV7-3
CDR3 protein: CASSLDNLNTEAFF
CDR3 DNA: TGTGCCAGCAGCTTAGACAACTTGAACACTGAAGCTTTCTTT

clone size: few
J gene: TRBJ1-3
D gene: -
V gene: TRBV11-2
CDR3 protein: CASSTLRSGVWNTIYF
CDR3 DNA: TGTGCCAGCAGCACGCTCCGATCTGGGGTTTGGAACACCATATATTTT

clone size: few
J gene: TRBJ2-1
D gene: TRBD2
V gene: TRBV20-1
CDR3 protein: CSASSGLAGLEQFF
CDR3 DNA: TGCAGTGCTAGTAGCGGACTAGCGGGACTTGAGCAGTTCTTC

clone size: few
J gene: TRBJ1-1
D gene: -
V gene: TRBV27
CDR3 protein: CASSTQRRTEAFF
CDR3 DNA: TGTGCCAGCAGTACTCAGAGAAGAACTGAAGCTTTCTTT

clone size: -
J gene: TRBJ2-2
D gene: -
V gene: TRBV12-3/TRBV12-4
CDR3 protein: CASSLAGHTGELFF
CDR3 DNA: TGTGCCAGCAGTTTAGCGGGCCACACCGGGGAGCTGTTTTTT

clone size: few
J gene: TRBJ2-7
D gene: TRBD2
V gene: TRBV7-2
CDR3 protein: CASSPRFSGAEQYF
CDR3 DNA: TGTGCCAGCAGCCCCCGTTTTAGCGGGGCCGAGCAGTACTTC

clone size: -
J gene: TRBJ2-3
D gene: TRBD2
V gene: TRBV13
CDR3 protein: CASSWASLLGTSGSDTQYF
CDR3 DNA: TGTGCCAGCAGCTGGGCGTCCCTCCTGGGGACTAGCGGGAGTGATACGCAGTATTTT

clone size: many
J gene: TRBJ2-3
D gene: TRBD2
V gene: TRBV5-1
CDR3 protein: CASSLAGLAGTDTQYF
CDR3 DNA: TGCGCCAGCAGCTTGGCGGGACTAGCGGGCACAGATACGCAGTATTTT

clone size: few
J gene: TRBJ2-5
D gene: -
V gene: TRBV7-2
CDR3 protein: CASSVPWAGLQETQYF
CDR3 DNA: TGTGCCAGCAGCGTCCCCTGGGCGGGACTCCAAGAGACCCAGTACTTC

clone size: many
J gene: TRBJ1-1
D gene: -
V gene: TRBV29-1
CDR3 protein: CSVGEAFF
CDR3 DNA: TGCAGCGTTGGGGAGGCTTTCTTT